The source of this T cell receptor beta chain is a study of cytotoxic CD8 clonotypes in ibrutinib-treated CLL. Study overall: The taking of response samples occurred after a median roughly 12 months of treatment, with a range of 6 to 36.

Between the trimmed V and J ends, which lost 4 bases and 0 bases, there was a span of 5 bases. Germline loops: CDR1 SGHNT, CDR2 YYREEE (reference sequence). This CDR3 is 13 amino acids long. With respect to this clone: Its antigen remains unknown.

Study results and limitations: Samples were collected at differing times from sustained-remission and progressing patients. Contraction or stability on treatment was seen for public clonotypes, which were uncommon.

Clones were sequenced by immunoSEQ multiplex PCR, and TCRdb holds only the in-frame ones, with some missing. The repertoire holds some 200,000 clones, with 75% to 85% as singletons. This chain joins TRBV5-4 and TRBJ2-1, with unresolved D. The receptor was isolated from a human donor with chronic lymphocytic leukemia. This specimen consisted of PBMCs, obtained after 12 months of ibrutinib treatment. The CDR3 coding sequence is TGTGCCAGCAGCCCTTACTCCTACAATGAGCAGTTCTTC. Its protein product is CASSPYSYNEQFF.